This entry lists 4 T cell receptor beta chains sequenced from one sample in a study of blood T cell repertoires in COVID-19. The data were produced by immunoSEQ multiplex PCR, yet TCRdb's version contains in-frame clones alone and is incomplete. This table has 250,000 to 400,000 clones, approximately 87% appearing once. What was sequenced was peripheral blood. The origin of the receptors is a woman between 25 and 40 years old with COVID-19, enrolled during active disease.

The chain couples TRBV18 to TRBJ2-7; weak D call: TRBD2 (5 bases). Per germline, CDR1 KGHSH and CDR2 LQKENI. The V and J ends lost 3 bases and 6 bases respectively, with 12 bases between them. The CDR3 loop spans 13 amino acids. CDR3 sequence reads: CASSPPGRGEQYF. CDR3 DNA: TGTGCCAGCTCACCGCCGGGAAGAGGCGAGCAGTACTTC.

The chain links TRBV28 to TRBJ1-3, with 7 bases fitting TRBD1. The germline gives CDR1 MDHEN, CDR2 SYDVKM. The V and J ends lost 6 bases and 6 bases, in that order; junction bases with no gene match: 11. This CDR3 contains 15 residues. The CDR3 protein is CASRPPLGQINTIYF. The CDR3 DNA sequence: TGTGCCAGCAGACCGCCCCTGGGACAGATAAACACCATATATTTT.

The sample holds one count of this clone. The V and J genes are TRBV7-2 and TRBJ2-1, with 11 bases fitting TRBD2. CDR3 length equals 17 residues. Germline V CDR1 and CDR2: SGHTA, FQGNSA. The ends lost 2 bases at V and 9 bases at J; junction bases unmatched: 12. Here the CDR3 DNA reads TGTGCCAGCAGCTTACTCCAAACTAGCGGGAGTAGGGCTGAGCAGTTCTTC. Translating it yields CASSLLQTSGSRAEQFF.

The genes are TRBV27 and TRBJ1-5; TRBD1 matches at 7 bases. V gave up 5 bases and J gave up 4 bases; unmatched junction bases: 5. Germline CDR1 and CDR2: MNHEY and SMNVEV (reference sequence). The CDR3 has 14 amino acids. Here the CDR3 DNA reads TGTGCCAGCAGTCGGACAGGTACTAATCAGCCCCAGCATTTT. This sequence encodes CASSRTGTNQPQHF.